This TCR beta chain was sequenced during a study of regulatory T cells in long-lasting Graves disease. The CDR3 has 12 amino acids. V was cut by 3 bases and J by 4 bases, with 7 bases left in between. Germline V gene data show CDR1 as MDHEN and CDR2 as SYDVKM. Time point reported: newly diagnosed GD, antithyroid drugs for less than 3 months. The TCR library was made from RNA extracted from PBMCs. There are many counts of this clonotype. iRepertoire HTBI primers and Arm-PCR of CDR3 regions built TCR beta libraries. TCRdb fed the multiplex PCR reads into MiXCR, producing one record per CDR3 protein. The data show about 420,000 distinct CDR3 sequences, over 15% seen once. The same data also contributed to another study, on T cells in Graves' hyperthyroidism and ophthalmopathy.

The material sequenced was peripheral blood mononuclear cells (PBMCs), taken at new diagnosis, from a patient treated with antithyroid drugs. This chain uses TRBV28 with TRBJ2-7; D is unclear. This TCR derives from a woman aged 18-29 years with Graves disease. DNA of the CDR3: TGTGCCAGCAGTTTCGTTTGGTACGAGCAGTACTTC. Its protein product is CASSFVWYEQYF.